Shown below are 19 T cell receptor beta chains from a single sample sequenced in a study of T cells after yellow fever vaccination. TCRdb processed the 5' RACE reads anew with MiXCR; each CDR3 protein has one entry. Altogether 250,000 or so distinct CDR3 sequences are present, roughly 4% being singletons, with the ten largest covering under 20%. The sample in question was PBMCs, obtained 15 days after the yellow fever booster vaccination. These receptors all come from a man younger than 35 who received the YFV17D yellow fever vaccine.

In this sample, this clonotype turned up many times. The V and J genes are TRBV5-1 and TRBJ2-2; D is perhaps TRBD2 (5 bases). Trimming took 4 bases from V and 0 from J, leaving 7 bases between them. Germline lookup yields CDR1 SGHRS and CDR2 YFSETQ. CDR3 size: 14 residues. The CDR3 is CASSEGTNTGELFF. The CDR3 nucleotides are TGCGCCAGCAGCGAGGGTACGAACACCGGGGAGCTGTTTTTT.

This clonotype was seen ten or more times. The CDR3 region has the DNA TGTGCCAGCAGCTTACGGGGGATAGTTTACGGTGAGCAGTTCTTC. It specifies CASSLRGIVYGEQFF. The chain combines TRBV11-2 with TRBJ2-1; possible D gene TRBD2, 6 bases. Trimming left V 2 bases short and J 9 bases short, with 17 bases between. The CDR3 contains 15 residues. The germline V gene has CDR1 SGHAT and CDR2 FQNNGV.

This clonotype appeared many times. The chain uses TRBV5-1 and TRBJ2-1, with 8 bases identical to TRBD2. Germline-derived CDR1 and CDR2 are SGHRS and YFSETQ. This CDR3 has 15 residues. Losses at the gene ends were 3 bases for V and 5 bases for J; bases not matched to a gene: 7. DNA of the CDR3: TGCGCCAGCAGCTCATACGCCGGGGGGGACAATGAGCAGTTCTTC. Its translation: CASSSYAGGDNEQFF.

This clonotype was seen at least ten times. The gene calls are TRBV10-3 and TRBJ2-5; D is uncertain. CDR1 and CDR2 (germline): ENHRY, SYGVKD. This CDR3 has 14 residues. The V gene lost 3 bases and the J gene lost 0 bases, with 8 bases spanning the gap. Here the CDR3 reads CAISDGRHQETQYF. The CDR3 nucleotides are TGTGCCATCAGTGATGGGCGGCACCAAGAGACCCAGTACTTC.

This clonotype occurred many times. The chain is built from TRBV19 and TRBJ1-1, with D possibly TRBD1 on 6 matching bases. Germline assignment: CDR1 LNHDA and CDR2 SQIVND (reference sequence). The CDR3 spans 14 residues. V was trimmed by 4 bases and J by 6 bases, leaving 15 bases between them. CDR3 coding DNA: TGTGCCAGTAGTACACCAGGGGAGTCGCCTGAAGCTTTCTTT. Its translation: CASSTPGESPEAFF.

Many counts were recorded for this clonotype. The chain carries TRBV24-1 and TRBJ2-3, with 12 nucleotides matching TRBD2. The ends lost 2 bases at V and 4 bases at J; junction bases unmatched: 6. The CDR3 is 17 residues long. Germline values: CDR1 KGHDR, CDR2 SFDVKD. The CDR3 sequence is CATSDSGTSGLSDTQYF. DNA of the CDR3: TGTGCCACCAGTGATTCTGGGACTAGCGGGTTATCAGATACGCAGTATTTT.

This clonotype has a count of ten or more. The rearrangement uses TRBV20-1 and TRBJ1-6; D gene ambiguous. V dropped 3 bases and J dropped 6 bases, with 15 bases sitting between them. The CDR3 has 15 amino acids. The V gene's germline CDR1 is DFQATT and CDR2 SNEGSKA (reference sequence). The CDR3 sequence is CSASRARNINSPLHF. As DNA, the CDR3 is TGCAGTGCTAGTAGGGCAAGGAACATTAATTCACCCCTCCACTTT.

This sequence joins TRBV7-2 and TRBJ1-6; maybe TRBD1 (5 bases). Trimming shortened V by 6 bases and J by 10 bases, and 22 bases separated the two germline ends. CDR3 size: 16 residues. CDR1 and CDR2 (germline): SGHTA, FQGNSA. The CDR3 reads CASRPLRAGAGSPLHF. The CDR3 DNA follows: TGTGCCAGCAGGCCCCTGAGGGCCGGGGCTGGGTCACCCCTCCACTTT.

This clonotype was observed many times. The chain links TRBV5-1 to TRBJ2-2; D is possibly TRBD1 (6 bases). The CDR3 is made up of 16 amino acids. Germline-derived CDR1 and CDR2 are SGHRS and YFSETQ. V dropped 4 bases and J dropped 8 bases, with 21 bases sitting between them. CDR3 sequence reads: CASSRTAGNTPGELFF. The CDR3, as DNA: TGCGCCAGCAGCCGGACAGCAGGGAACACACCGGGGGAGCTGTTTTTT. Full variable domain (missing parts from reference TRBV5-1 and TRBJ2-2): KAGVTQTPRYLIKTRGQQVTLSCSPISGHRSVSWYQQTPGQGLQFLFEYFSETQRNKGNFPGRFSGRQFSNSRSEMNVSTLELGDSALYLCASSRTAGNTPGELFFGEGSRLTVL.

This clonotype was counted many times. V is TRBV20-1 and J is TRBJ2-5, with D tentatively TRBD1 (5 bases). Germline lookup yields CDR1 DFQATT and CDR2 SNEGSKA (reference sequence). The CDR3 loop spans 14 amino acids. The V gene lost 1 base and the J gene lost 4 bases, with 13 bases spanning the gap. CDR3 DNA: TGCAGTGCTAGAGTCCAGGGTATTCGAGAGACCCAGTACTTC. Its translation is CSARVQGIRETQYF.

This clonotype was counted at least ten times. The CDR3 DNA reads as TGTGCCAGCAGCTTACTCCCGGGTTACGAGCAGTACTTC. This translates into CASSLLPGYEQYF. V and J are TRBV28 and TRBJ2-7; no reliable D call. Germline-derived CDR1 and CDR2 are MDHEN and SYDVKM. Between the trimmed V and J ends, which lost 6 bases and 4 bases, there was a span of 13 bases. The CDR3 length is 13 residues.

This chain links TRBV5-1 with TRBJ2-1; a possible D gene is TRBD2 (6 bases). V lost 4 bases, J lost 7 bases, and 15 bases lay in between. CDR1 is SGHRS, CDR2 YFSETQ, per germline. The CDR3 totals 14 residues. The CDR3 DNA is TGCGCCAGCAGCCACCAGGCAGGGAGGAATGAGCAGTTCTTC. Translating it yields CASSHQAGRNEQFF.

The sample holds many counts of this clonotype. V usage is TRBV29-1 and J usage is TRBJ2-5, with 7 bases that match TRBD2. CDR1 SQVTM and CDR2 ANQGSEA come from the germline V gene. V shed 6 bases, J shed 7 bases, and the junction held 14 bases outside the gene matches. The CDR3 runs 14 residues. Written as DNA, the CDR3 is TGCAGCGTCGACCCTACCTCGGGGGAGGGGACCCAGTACTTC. It encodes CSVDPTSGEGTQYF.

This clonotype has ten or more counts. The chain joins TRBV7-2 to TRBJ1-5; the match to TRBD1 covers 9 bases. This CDR3 is 15 amino acids long. The germline V gene has CDR1 SGHTA and CDR2 FQGNSA. V lost 0 bases and J lost 6; bases outside the gene matches: 3. For the CDR3, the DNA is TGTGCCAGCAGCTTAGCACAGGGGGCGCGTCAGCCCCAGCATTTT. It codes for CASSLAQGARQPQHF. The entire variable domain, with the rest obtained from reference TRBV7-2 and TRBJ1-5, is as follows: GAGVSQSPSNKVTEKGKDVELRCDPISGHTALYWYRQSLGQGLEFLIYFQGNSAPDKSGLPSDRFSAERTGGSVSTLTIQRTQQEDSAVYLCASSLAQGARQPQHFGDGTRLSIL.

This clonotype was counted ten times or more. V and J are TRBV5-6 and TRBJ1-1; D gene ambiguous. V was shortened by 0 bases and J by 8 bases, with 11 bases between the two germline ends. CDR1 SGHDT and CDR2 YYEEEE come from the germline V gene. The CDR3 runs to 13 residues. CDR3 region: CASSLDVGAEAFF. DNA of the CDR3: TGTGCCAGCAGCTTGGACGTGGGCGCCGAAGCTTTCTTT.

This clonotype was found many times. This chain links TRBV10-3 with TRBJ2-3, with 8 bases aligning to TRBD1. This CDR3 has 14 amino acids. J lost 2 bases, V lost 8 bases, and 6 bases had no gene match. Per germline, CDR1 ENHRY and CDR2 SYGVKD. In DNA form, the CDR3 reads TGTGCCATCGGCGACAGGGGCCCCACAGATACGCAGTATTTT. Translated, it gives CAIGDRGPTDTQYF.

This clonotype has just a few counts. J is TRBJ2-1 and V is TRBV4-2, with D maybe TRBD1 (7 bases). Germline CDR1 LGHNA, CDR2 YNFKEQ. The CDR3 is made up of 18 amino acids. The V end lost 0 bases, the J end lost 4 bases, and 19 bases lay between the germline ends. This CDR3 reads CASSQEGPSGGIYNEQFF. The CDR3 DNA is TGTGCCAGCAGCCAAGAGGGCCCCTCAGGGGGGATTTACAATGAGCAGTTCTTC.

This clonotype was detected ten times or more. V usage is TRBV7-6 and J usage is TRBJ2-2; no clear D. CDR1 and CDR2 (germline): SGHVS, FNYEAQ. The CDR3 is 12 amino acids. Between the trimmed V and J ends, which lost 2 bases and 7 bases, there was a span of 5 bases. The CDR3 nucleotides are TGTGCCAGCAGCTTATGGGTCGGGGAGCTGTTTTTT. It is translated as CASSLWVGELFF.

This clonotype has ten or more counts. This chain joins TRBV20-1 and TRBJ1-6; D is possibly TRBD1 (6 bases). This CDR3 is built from 11 residues. Per germline, CDR1 DFQATT and CDR2 SNEGSKA (reference sequence). The V end was cut by 3 bases, the J end by 18 bases, with 15 bases between. The CDR3: CSASKAQGNHF. As DNA, the CDR3 is TGCAGTGCTAGTAAAGCACAGGGAAACCACTTT.